This is a list of T cell receptor beta chains from one sample in a study of T cells in localized non-small cell lung cancer. TCRdb's table, derived via immunoSEQ multiplex PCR, lists solely in-frame clones and lacks some. This table holds tens of thousands of clones, about 90% found once. The sequencing used peripheral blood, collected before any cancer treatment. These receptors all come from a man aged 40 to 69 with stage I squamous cell lung carcinoma. Each CDR3 is given with its conserved first and last residue. The order of the fields is CDR3 protein, CDR3 DNA, clone size, J gene, D gene, V gene. D genes are given only for firm matches. The size entry is marked missing in some rows and otherwise reads once, few, many or a size class.

CDR3 protein: CASSQGQGLTYTF; CDR3 DNA: TGTGCCAGCAGCCAGGGACAGGGACTTACTTACACCTTC; clone size: .; J gene: TRBJ1-2; D gene: TRBD1; V gene: TRBV7-8
CDR3 protein: CASSPRSIVRMGTEAFF; CDR3 DNA: TGTGCCAGCAGCCCCAGGTCTATTGTTAGGATGGGGACTGAAGCTTTCTTT; clone size: .; J gene: TRBJ1-1; D gene: .; V gene: TRBV14
CDR3 protein: CATSRGLTGTYEQYF; CDR3 DNA: TGTGCCACCAGCAGAGGTTTGACAGGGACCTACGAGCAGTACTTC; clone size: .; J gene: TRBJ2-7; D gene: TRBD1; V gene: TRBV15
CDR3 protein: CASSPGVLAGEYEQFF; CDR3 DNA: TGCGCCAGCAGCCCTGGTGTTCTAGCGGGAGAATATGAGCAGTTCTTC; clone size: .; J gene: TRBJ2-1; D gene: TRBD2; V gene: TRBV4-1
CDR3 protein: CASRNSGLSSYNEQFF; CDR3 DNA: TGTGCCAGTCGTAATAGCGGACTTAGCTCCTACAATGAGCAGTTCTTC; clone size: .; J gene: TRBJ2-1; D gene: .; V gene: TRBV19
CDR3 protein: CASSSRDGYGYTF; CDR3 DNA: TGTGCCAGCAGCTCCAGGGACGGCTATGGCTACACCTTC; clone size: .; J gene: TRBJ1-2; D gene: .; V gene: TRBV7-3
CDR3 protein: CASSLGDTIYF; CDR3 DNA: TGTGCCAGCAGCTTAGGGGACACCATATATTTT; clone size: .; J gene: TRBJ1-3; D gene: .; V gene: TRBV7-9
CDR3 protein: CASSFGTSGSYEQYF; CDR3 DNA: TGTGCCAGCAGCTTTGGGACTAGCGGCTCCTACGAGCAGTACTTC; clone size: .; J gene: TRBJ2-7; D gene: TRBD2; V gene: TRBV7-2
CDR3 protein: CASKEAGGMDTQYF; CDR3 DNA: TGTGCCAGCAAGGAAGCGGGAGGTATGGATACGCAGTATTTT; clone size: .; J gene: TRBJ2-3; D gene: TRBD2; V gene: TRBV28
CDR3 protein: CASGQGGGEQYF; CDR3 DNA: TGTGCCAGCGGGCAGGGGGGTGGCGAGCAGTACTTC; clone size: few; J gene: TRBJ2-7; D gene: .; V gene: TRBV6-6
CDR3 protein: CASSLVRAQGGNTIYF; CDR3 DNA: TGTGCCAGCAGCTTAGTAAGAGCACAGGGAGGCAACACCATATATTTT; clone size: .; J gene: TRBJ1-3; D gene: .; V gene: TRBV7-8
CDR3 protein: CAGSARTGASNQPQHF; CDR3 DNA: TGTGCCGGCAGCGCCCGAACGGGGGCGAGCAATCAGCCCCAGCATTTT; clone size: .; J gene: TRBJ1-5; D gene: .; V gene: TRBV5-6
CDR3 protein: CASIRTATDTQYF; CDR3 DNA: TGTGCCAGCATCCGGACGGCCACAGATACGCAGTATTTT; clone size: .; J gene: TRBJ2-3; D gene: .; V gene: TRBV2
CDR3 protein: CAWSPRDYEQYF; CDR3 DNA: TGTGCCTGGAGCCCAAGGGACTACGAGCAGTACTTC; clone size: once; J gene: TRBJ2-7; D gene: .; V gene: TRBV30
CDR3 protein: CASAPPDTDTQYF; CDR3 DNA: TGTGCCAGCGCCCCCCCGGACACAGATACGCAGTATTTT; clone size: .; J gene: TRBJ2-3; D gene: .; V gene: TRBV2
CDR3 protein: CSVGTSGFGEQFF; CDR3 DNA: TGCAGCGTGGGGACTAGCGGATTTGGTGAGCAGTTCTTC; clone size: .; J gene: TRBJ2-1; D gene: TRBD2; V gene: TRBV29-1
CDR3 protein: CASSLRANTGELFF; CDR3 DNA: TGTGCCAGCAGCTTACGGGCGAACACCGGGGAGCTGTTTTTT; clone size: .; J gene: TRBJ2-2; D gene: .; V gene: TRBV11-2
CDR3 protein: CASSPRAGGYEQYF; CDR3 DNA: TGTGCCAGCAGCCCTCGGGCGGGAGGTTACGAGCAGTACTTC; clone size: once; J gene: TRBJ2-7; D gene: TRBD2; V gene: TRBV6-5
CDR3 protein: CASSPPTWDRNNEQFF; CDR3 DNA: TGTGCCAGCTCACCACCGACCTGGGACCGCAACAATGAGCAGTTCTTC; clone size: .; J gene: TRBJ2-1; D gene: .; V gene: TRBV18
CDR3 protein: CASSGGVGVIGELFF; CDR3 DNA: TGTGCCAGCAGCGGTGGTGTAGGGGTCATCGGGGAGCTGTTTTTT; clone size: .; J gene: TRBJ2-2; D gene: .; V gene: TRBV9
CDR3 protein: CASTRGESTGELFF; CDR3 DNA: TGTGCCAGTACTCGGGGGGAGAGCACCGGGGAGCTGTTTTTT; clone size: .; J gene: TRBJ2-2; D gene: TRBD2; V gene: TRBV7-2
CDR3 protein: CASSRGAGVNTDTQYF; CDR3 DNA: TGCGCCAGCAGTCGCGGAGCGGGAGTGAACACAGATACGCAGTATTTT; clone size: .; J gene: TRBJ2-3; D gene: TRBD2; V gene: TRBV5-1
CDR3 protein: CASSLMPSSTGELFF; CDR3 DNA: TGTGCCAGCAGCTTAATGCCGAGCAGCACCGGGGAGCTGTTTTTT; clone size: .; J gene: TRBJ2-2; D gene: .; V gene: TRBV7-3
CDR3 protein: CASSLTDPARETQYF; CDR3 DNA: TGCGCCAGCAGCTTAACGGACCCGGCCAGGGAGACCCAGTACTTC; clone size: .; J gene: TRBJ2-5; D gene: .; V gene: TRBV5-1
CDR3 protein: CASSLTGRNTEAFF; CDR3 DNA: TGTGCCAGCAGCCTGACAGGTCGGAACACTGAAGCTTTCTTT; clone size: .; J gene: TRBJ1-1; D gene: .; V gene: TRBV25-1
CDR3 protein: CASSLAGQESTDTQYF; CDR3 DNA: TGTGCCAGCAGCTTAGCGGGACAGGAGAGCACAGATACGCAGTATTTT; clone size: .; J gene: TRBJ2-3; D gene: TRBD1; V gene: TRBV7-9
CDR3 protein: CASRPGSSGNTIYF; CDR3 DNA: TGTGCCAGCAGACCGGGGAGCTCTGGAAACACCATATATTTT; clone size: .; J gene: TRBJ1-3; D gene: .; V gene: TRBV6-6
CDR3 protein: CASSSPRTGQHGEQFF; CDR3 DNA: TGTGCCAGTAGTTCGCCTCGGACAGGCCAACACGGGGAGCAGTTCTTC; clone size: .; J gene: TRBJ2-1; D gene: TRBD1; V gene: TRBV19
CDR3 protein: CASSLVGTSGNTIYF; CDR3 DNA: TGCGCCAGCAGCTTGGTTGGGACGTCTGGAAACACCATATATTTT; clone size: .; J gene: TRBJ1-3; D gene: .; V gene: TRBV5-1
CDR3 protein: CASSLDMVVGEKLFF; CDR3 DNA: TGCGCCAGCAGCTTGGATATGGTGGTGGGAGAAAAACTGTTTTTT; clone size: .; J gene: TRBJ1-4; D gene: .; V gene: TRBV5-1
CDR3 protein: CASSPLGLRDRDTEKLFF; CDR3 DNA: TGTGCCAGCAGTCCTTTGGGTCTTCGGGACAGGGATACTGAAAAACTGTTTTTT; clone size: .; J gene: TRBJ1-4; D gene: TRBD1; V gene: TRBV28
CDR3 protein: CASSLRSGSSTDTQYF; CDR3 DNA: TGTGCCAGCAGCTTAAGGAGCGGGTCTAGCACAGATACGCAGTATTTT; clone size: .; J gene: TRBJ2-3; D gene: .; V gene: TRBV7-9
CDR3 protein: CSVGQLNTEAFF; CDR3 DNA: TGCAGCGTTGGACAGTTGAACACTGAAGCTTTCTTT; clone size: few; J gene: TRBJ1-1; D gene: .; V gene: TRBV29-1
CDR3 protein: CASIPSARAYEQYF; CDR3 DNA: TGTGCCAGCATCCCGTCGGCTAGAGCCTACGAGCAGTACTTC; clone size: .; J gene: TRBJ2-7; D gene: .; V gene: TRBV6-6
CDR3 protein: CASSDPGQGGSGNTIYF; CDR3 DNA: TGTGCCAGCAGTGACCCGGGACAGGGAGGCTCTGGAAACACCATATATTTT; clone size: .; J gene: TRBJ1-3; D gene: TRBD1; V gene: TRBV25-1
CDR3 protein: CASSQERGFTDTQYF; CDR3 DNA: TGCGCCAGCAGCCAAGAACGGGGATTCACAGATACGCAGTATTTT; clone size: .; J gene: TRBJ2-3; D gene: .; V gene: TRBV4-1
CDR3 protein: CASRGTGIVSNQPQHF; CDR3 DNA: TGTGCCAGTAGGGGGACAGGGATTGTTAGCAATCAGCCCCAGCATTTT; clone size: .; J gene: TRBJ1-5; D gene: TRBD1; V gene: TRBV19
CDR3 protein: CASSFTGTKLAETQYF; CDR3 DNA: TGTGCCAGCAGCTTTACCGGGACGAAGTTAGCGGAGACCCAGTACTTC; clone size: .; J gene: TRBJ2-5; D gene: .; V gene: TRBV5-8
CDR3 protein: CSVEASGRAVETQYF; CDR3 DNA: TGCAGCGTTGAGGCTAGCGGGAGGGCCGTAGAGACCCAGTACTTC; clone size: .; J gene: TRBJ2-5; D gene: TRBD2; V gene: TRBV29-1
CDR3 protein: CASSPTPSTGDQQYF; CDR3 DNA: TGTGCCAGCAGTCCAACCCCCTCGACAGGGGACCAGCAGTACTTC; clone size: .; J gene: TRBJ2-7; D gene: TRBD1; V gene: TRBV28
CDR3 protein: CASSISRDRPYNEQFF; CDR3 DNA: TGTGCCAGTAGTATCTCCAGGGACCGCCCGTACAATGAGCAGTTCTTC; clone size: .; J gene: TRBJ2-1; D gene: .; V gene: TRBV19
CDR3 protein: CASSLGDWVIADTQYF; CDR3 DNA: TGTGCCAGCAGCTTAGGCGACTGGGTCATTGCAGATACGCAGTATTTT; clone size: few; J gene: TRBJ2-3; D gene: .; V gene: TRBV11-1
CDR3 protein: CASRLQGASDEQYF; CDR3 DNA: TGTGCCAGCAGATTACAGGGGGCCTCGGACGAGCAGTACTTC; clone size: once; J gene: TRBJ2-7; D gene: TRBD1; V gene: TRBV27
CDR3 protein: CASSLRRLAPGSGNTIYF; CDR3 DNA: TGTGCCAGCAGCTTAAGGAGACTAGCCCCTGGCTCTGGAAACACCATATATTTT; clone size: once; J gene: TRBJ1-3; D gene: .; V gene: TRBV7-3
CDR3 protein: CASSFRVDTEAFF; CDR3 DNA: TGTGCCAGCAGTTTCCGGGTGGACACTGAAGCTTTCTTT; clone size: .; J gene: TRBJ1-1; D gene: .; V gene: TRBV6-1